This T cell receptor beta chain was identified in a study of blood T cells in healthy people across ages (dated by TCRdb to between 2015 and 2017). As for the study more broadly: In model experiments, roughly one uniquely barcoded TCR beta cDNA molecule per two T cells was captured by template switching. To track age-related changes in TCR beta repertoire diversity, the study relied on deep sequencing normalized with unique cDNA molecular identifiers. Donors were grouped into four age groups: young (average roughly 17 years), middle-aged (39), aged (approximately 67) and long-lived (roughly 80). To avoid experimental bias, donors of different ages were randomly spread across the sequencing lanes. For two donors (one aged 18 to 30 and one aged 80 or older), the study analyzed two additional independent replicas of 1 million unique cDNA reads from the same blood draw.

This clonotype was found a few times. Which antigen it targets is not known. Per-base qualities were not stored, and no clone one base away is much larger. The germline V gene provides CDR1 SGHTA and CDR2 FQGNSA. Taken from cysteine to phenylalanine, the CDR3 has 14 residues. Only the CDR3 DNA stays, 42 bases, in frame from base 1. Compared with germline, V lacks 8 bases and J lacks 4 bases; bases without a gene match: 7. Donors were 39 systemically healthy Caucasian individuals from Russia aged roughly 6 to 95 years. Around 10 milliliters of peripheral blood were drawn from each donor into EDTA-treated Vacutainer tubes. Ficoll-Paque density-gradient centrifugation was used to isolate PBMCs, with at least 6.5 million obtained per sample. Total RNA was extracted from PBMCs with Trizol reagent, with at least 5.5 micrograms obtained per sample. For every donor, an aliquot of PBMCs went through flow cytometry to measure the percentages of naive CD45RAhigh/CD27high T cells.

Library method: 5' RACE. Sequenced on an Illumina HiSeq 2500. A second PCR of 7 to 11 cycles was performed with a sample-barcoded 5' primer and a J-beta primer mix. A template-switch 5' adaptor carrying 12 random nucleotides introduced a unique molecular identifier onto each TCR beta cDNA molecule. At least 2.5 million CDR3-containing paired-end reads were obtained from each sample. First-strand cDNA was synthesized from all RNA with the Mint cDNA synthesis kit, primed by a TRBC-specific oligonucleotide. Following uracil-DNA glycosylase treatment, a first 18-cycle PCR with universal primers M1SS and BC2_uni_R was performed on all cDNA. Turning to the authors' computational methods: Normalization of each sample was performed by random selection of 1 million high-quality reads, each carrying a distinct molecular identifier. Reads with shared molecular identifiers were discarded instead of being binned into consensus sequences. MiTCR, run with a Q25 quality threshold and the strictest error-elimination algorithm, handled CDR3 identification, clonotype clustering and error correction. Lower-bound total TCR beta diversity was estimated with a nonparametric unseen species model using Euler transformation. The public sequencing data were trimmed at Q25 with fastp and processed into clonotypes with MiXCR by TCRdb, which kept only in-frame beta chains. CDR3 protein duplicates are merged, each entry listing the most common genes and DNA. V and J calls and clone size were set by TCRdb, not the authors. For this sample the table gives 1.5 million to 2 million distinct CDR3 sequences, of which roughly 50% were detected only once. The ten most abundant clones make up roughly 2% of the sample.

Beyond this particular receptor, the publication reports: Estimates of total diversity based on one million sequenced T cells were regarded as lower bounds and as underestimates. Donor CMV infection status was unknown, potentially confounding age-related changes in expanded clonotypes. Observed TCR beta diversity per million T cells fell roughly linearly with age, and a significant reduction was already apparent by age around 44. Compared with the aged group, the long-lived group had more naive CD4+ T cells, fewer expanded clones and increased TCR diversity, a pattern suggesting age selection. There was a strong correlation between observed TCR beta diversity and the percentage of naive T cells measured by flow cytometry. Bulk unsorted PBMC profiling prevented conclusive comparison of naive and antigen-experienced compartments.

Recombination joined TRBV7-2 with TRBJ2-1, with TRBD2 matching 8 junction bases. The specimen sequenced was blood. The receptor's source is a woman between 40 and 50 years old in good health. The DNA reads as follows: TGTGCCAGCTTGAGCGGGGGCAGGTACAATGAGCAGTTCTTC. It encodes CASLSGGRYNEQFF.